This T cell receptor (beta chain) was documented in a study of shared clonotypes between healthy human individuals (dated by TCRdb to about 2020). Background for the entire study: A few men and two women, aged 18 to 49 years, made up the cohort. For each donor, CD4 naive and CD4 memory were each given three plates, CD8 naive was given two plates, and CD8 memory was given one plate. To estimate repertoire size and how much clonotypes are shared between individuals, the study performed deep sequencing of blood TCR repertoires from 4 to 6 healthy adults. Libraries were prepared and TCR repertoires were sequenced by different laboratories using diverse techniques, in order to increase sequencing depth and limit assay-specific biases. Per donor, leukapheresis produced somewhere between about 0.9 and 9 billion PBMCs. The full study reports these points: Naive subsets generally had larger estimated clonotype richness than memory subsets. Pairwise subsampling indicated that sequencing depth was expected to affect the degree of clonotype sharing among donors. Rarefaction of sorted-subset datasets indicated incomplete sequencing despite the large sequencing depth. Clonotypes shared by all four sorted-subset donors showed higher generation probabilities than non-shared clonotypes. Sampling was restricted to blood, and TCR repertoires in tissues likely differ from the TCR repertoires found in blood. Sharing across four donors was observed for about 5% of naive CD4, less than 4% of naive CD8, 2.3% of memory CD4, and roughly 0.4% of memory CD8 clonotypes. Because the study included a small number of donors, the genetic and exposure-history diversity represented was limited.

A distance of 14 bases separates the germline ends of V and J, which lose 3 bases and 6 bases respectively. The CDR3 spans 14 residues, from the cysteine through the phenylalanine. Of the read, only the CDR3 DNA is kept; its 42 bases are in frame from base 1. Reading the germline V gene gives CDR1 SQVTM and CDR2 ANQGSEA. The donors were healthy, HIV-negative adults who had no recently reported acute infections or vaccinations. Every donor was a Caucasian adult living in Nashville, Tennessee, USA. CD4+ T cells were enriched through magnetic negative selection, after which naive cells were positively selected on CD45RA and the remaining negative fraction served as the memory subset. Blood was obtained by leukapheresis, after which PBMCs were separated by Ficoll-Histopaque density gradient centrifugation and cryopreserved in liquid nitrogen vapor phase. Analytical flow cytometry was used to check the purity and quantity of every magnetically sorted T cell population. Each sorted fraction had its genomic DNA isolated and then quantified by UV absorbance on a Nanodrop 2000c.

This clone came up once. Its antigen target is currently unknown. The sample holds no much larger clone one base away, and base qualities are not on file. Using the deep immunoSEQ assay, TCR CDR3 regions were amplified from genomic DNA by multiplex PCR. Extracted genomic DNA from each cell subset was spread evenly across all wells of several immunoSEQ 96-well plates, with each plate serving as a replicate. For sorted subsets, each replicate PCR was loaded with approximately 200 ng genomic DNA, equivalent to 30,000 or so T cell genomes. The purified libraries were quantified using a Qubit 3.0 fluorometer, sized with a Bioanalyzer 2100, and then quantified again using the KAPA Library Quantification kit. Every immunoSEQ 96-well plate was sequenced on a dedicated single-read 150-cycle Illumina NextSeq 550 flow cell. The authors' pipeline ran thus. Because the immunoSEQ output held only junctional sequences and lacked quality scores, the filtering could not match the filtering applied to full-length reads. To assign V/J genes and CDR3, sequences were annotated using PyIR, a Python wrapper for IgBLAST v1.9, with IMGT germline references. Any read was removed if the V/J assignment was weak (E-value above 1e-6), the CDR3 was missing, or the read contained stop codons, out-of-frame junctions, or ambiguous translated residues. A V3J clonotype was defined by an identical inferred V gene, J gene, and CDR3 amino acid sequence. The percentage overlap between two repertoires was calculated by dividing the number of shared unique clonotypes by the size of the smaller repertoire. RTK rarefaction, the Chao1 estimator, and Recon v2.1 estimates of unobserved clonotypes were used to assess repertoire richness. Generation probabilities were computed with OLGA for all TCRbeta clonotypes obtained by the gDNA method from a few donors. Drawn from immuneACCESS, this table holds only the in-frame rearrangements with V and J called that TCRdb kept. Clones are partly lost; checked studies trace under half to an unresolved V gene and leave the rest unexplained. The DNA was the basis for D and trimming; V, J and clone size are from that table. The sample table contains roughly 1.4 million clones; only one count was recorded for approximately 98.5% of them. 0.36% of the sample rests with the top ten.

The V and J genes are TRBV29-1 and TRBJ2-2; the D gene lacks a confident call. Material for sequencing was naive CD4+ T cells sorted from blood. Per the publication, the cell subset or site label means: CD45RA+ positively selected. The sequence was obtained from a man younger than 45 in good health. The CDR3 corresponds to CSVERKGGPGELFF. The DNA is TGCAGCGTTGAGAGGAAGGGTGGCCCCGGGGAGCTGTTTTTT.